This T cell receptor (beta chain) was found in a study of T cell repertoires in aging, cancer and after chemotherapy. As for the study in general: The full dataset contained several million TCR reads.

This CDR3 is 13 amino acids long. V was clipped by 5 bases and J by 5 bases, with 12 bases between them. CDR1 and CDR2 from the germline V gene are MNHNY and SVGAGI (reference sequence). A mixed TRB-A/B primer pool amplified rearranged TRB by multiplex touch-down PCR. TCRdb itself ran the multiplex PCR reads through MiXCR, one entry per CDR3 protein. The sample has just under 10,000 distinct CDR3 sequences, 33% seen once. This clonotype was observed a few times. Its cognate antigen is unknown. The template was genomic DNA from peripheral blood, not RNA. Findings and limits, study-wide: Compared with age-matched healthy donors, untreated hematological or solid cancer patients showed higher blood TCR clonality. The repertoire data cannot show anything about immunological memory following chemotherapy. Loss of evenness, beyond lost richness, contributed to age-related TCR diversity decline in cancer patients.

V usage is TRBV6-6 and J usage is TRBJ2-5; D might be TRBD2 (5 bases). This TCR was recovered from a human donor in good health. Sequencing was performed on blood. Here the CDR3 DNA reads TGTGCCAGCAGTCCCACTAGTTTTGAGACCCAGTACTTC. Its protein is CASSPTSFETQYF.